This TCR beta chain was captured in a study of blood T cell repertoires in COVID-19. Study context: Spain, Italy and the United States supplied samples that represented acute and convalescent COVID-19. T cells, B-cell-depleted T cells, or PBMCs supplied cDNA or gDNA.

Per the study methods: Researchers report that nucleated cell counts were estimated from reference gene primer amplification. TCRdb's table, derived via immunoSEQ multiplex PCR, lists solely in-frame clones and lacks some. V and J calls and clone size are given by that table; D and trimming were obtained from the DNA. This table has approximately 250,000 clones, nearly 85% appearing once. The length of the CDR3 is 15 residues. Germline assignment: CDR1 LNHNV and CDR2 YYDKDF (reference sequence). V shed 0 bases and J shed 8 bases, with 13 bases lying between them. This clonotype originated in a human donor in a cohort sampled during active COVID-19. The rearrangement uses TRBV15 and TRBJ1-4; D is unresolved. Sequencing was done on a sample of peripheral blood. The CDR3 reads CATSRDLSTDEKLFF. DNA for the CDR3: TGTGCCACCAGCAGAGATTTAAGTACAGACGAAAAACTGTTTTTT.